This record looks at one T cell receptor beta chain sequence and its context. The antigen is not known. CDR1 SGHRS and CDR2 YFSETQ come from the germline V gene. CDR3 size: 13 residues. The data were obtained in a study of cytomegalovirus exposure and HLA in healthy donors. Study results and caveats: Clusters of TCRs from the first cohort tended to co-occur in the 110 or so validation repertoires (as a later analysis found).

Only in-frame clones appear in the TCRdb table, and some are missing; sequencing was by immunoSEQ multiplex PCR. The sample lists over 90,000 clones, just under 95% occurring once. The specimen was PBMCs. The source of this sequence is a woman aged 18-30 years in good health and CMV-seronegative. This chain joins TRBV5-1 and TRBJ2-5; 9 positions agree with TRBD2. The DNA end lines up better with TRBJ2-7; the J call may be wrong. The CDR3 region is CASSGTSTYEQYF. The CDR3 DNA sequence: TGCGCCAGCTCGGGGACTAGCACCTACGAGCAGTACTTC.